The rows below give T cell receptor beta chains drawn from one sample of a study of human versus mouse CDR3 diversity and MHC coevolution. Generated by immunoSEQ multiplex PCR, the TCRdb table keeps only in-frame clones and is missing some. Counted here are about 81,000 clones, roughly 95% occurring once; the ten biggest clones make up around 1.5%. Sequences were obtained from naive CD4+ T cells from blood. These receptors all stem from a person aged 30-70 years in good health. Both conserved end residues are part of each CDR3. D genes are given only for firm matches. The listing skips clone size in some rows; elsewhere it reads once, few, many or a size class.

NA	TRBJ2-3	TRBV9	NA	TGTGCCAGCAGCGTACGAGGCGGGGGCAGCACAGATACGCAGTATTTT	CASSVRGGGSTDTQYF
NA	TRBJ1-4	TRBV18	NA	TGTGCCAGCTCACGAGGGAATGAAAAACTGTTTTTT	CASSRGNEKLFF
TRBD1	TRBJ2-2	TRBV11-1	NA	TGTGCCAGCAGCACCAGGGGGCCCGGGGAGCTGTTTTTT	CASSTRGPGELFF
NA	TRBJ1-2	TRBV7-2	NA	TGTGCCAGCAGCTTGTACCGGGAGTCTAACTATGGCTACACCTTC	CASSLYRESNYGYTF
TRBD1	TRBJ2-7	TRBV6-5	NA	TGTGCCAGCAGCGGGGACAGGGACGAGCAGTACTTC	CASSGDRDEQYF
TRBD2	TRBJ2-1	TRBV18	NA	TGTGCCAGCTCACCACCGGGACTAGCGGGAGGGGGGGATGAGCAGTTCTTC	CASSPPGLAGGGDEQFF
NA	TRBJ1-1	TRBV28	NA	TGTGCCAGCAGTTCCAACAACGCAAACACTGAAGCTTTCTTT	CASSSNNANTEAFF
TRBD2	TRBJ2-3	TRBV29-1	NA	TGCAGCGTCCTAGGGTTACTAGCGGGACCCACAGATACGCAGTATTTT	CSVLGLLAGPTDTQYF
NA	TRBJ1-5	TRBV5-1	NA	TGCGCCAGCAGCTCTGGGGACTCGGGGAGCCAGCCCCAGCATTTT	CASSSGDSGSQPQHF
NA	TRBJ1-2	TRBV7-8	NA	TGTGCCAGCAGCTTAGGCGTGACAAACTATGGCTACACCTTC	CASSLGVTNYGYTF
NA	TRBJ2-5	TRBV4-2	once	TGTGCCAGCAGCCAAGGGGGGGCGGGAGCCCAAGAGACCCAGTACTTC	CASSQGGAGAQETQYF
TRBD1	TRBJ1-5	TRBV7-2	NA	TGTGCCAGCAGCCAAGGCGAGGGACAGGGTGGAAGCCAGCCCCAGCATTTT	CASSQGEGQGGSQPQHF
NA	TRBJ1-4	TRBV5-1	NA	TGCGCCAGCAGCTCTCGGACAGCGTATAATGAAAAACTGTTTTTT	CASSSRTAYNEKLFF